The T cell receptor beta chain under discussion was sequenced for a study of OX40 agonist ivuxolimab in advanced cancers. Profiling relied on immunoSEQ multiplex PCR, and the TCRdb table lists in-frame clones only, not all of them. The sample contains 45,000 to 60,000 clones, approximately 93% of which appear only once. The V end was cut by 0 bases, the J end by 0 bases, with 6 bases between. Germline CDR1 LGHNA, CDR2 YNFKEQ. The CDR3 is made up of 15 amino acids. This receptor was taken from an adult with an advanced solid tumor such as melanoma, head and neck, liver or kidney cancer. The sample in question was CD4+ or CD8+ T cells sorted from blood, obtained in a trial of the OX40 agonist ivuxolimab. V usage is TRBV4-2 and J usage is TRBJ1-3; D not resolved. As DNA, the CDR3 is TGTGCCAGCAGCCAAGAGGTTCTCTCTGGAAACACCATATATTTT. It encodes CASSQEVLSGNTIYF.